The entry below describes one TCR beta chain. This entry is derived from a study of blood T cell repertoires in COVID-19. TCRdb keeps only in-frame clones here, not all; method: immunoSEQ multiplex PCR. The data show about 46,000 clones, 86% seen once. This CDR3 comprises 17 residues. Trimming cost V 6 bases and J 7 bases, with 25 bases left between them. CDR1 is LNHDA and CDR2 is SQIVND in the germline V gene (reference sequence). The sequenced sample consisted of peripheral blood. The chain carries TRBV19 and TRBJ1-5, with D maybe TRBD1 (6 bases). This clonotype originated in a man in his sixties with acute or convalescent COVID-19. This CDR3 is CASSRPGGRKRQQPQHF. As DNA, the CDR3 is TGTGCCAGTAGCCGGCCCGGGGGGCGCAAGAGGCAGCAGCCCCAGCATTTT.